Below, 5 T cell receptor beta chains from the same sample are listed, as sequenced in a study of molecular identifiers for immune sequencing clone quantification. TCRdb re-called the PCR reads through MiXCR, storing one row per CDR3 protein. The repertoire holds 88,000 or so distinct CDR3 sequences, with approximately 22% as singletons. Sequencing was done on a sample of naive CD8+ T cells from blood, with Jurkat cell RNA spiked in. Indicated subset: FACS-sorted CD8+CD4-CCR7+CD45RA+ naive T cells. These TCRs come from a human donor in good health. Some libraries in this study had Jurkat cell RNA spiked in.

In regard to this clonotype: This may be a read error: a much more frequent sequence differs by one nucleotide. The chain links TRBV20-1 to TRBJ2-1, with TRBD2 identical over 15 bases. V was clipped by 1 base and J by 9 bases; unmatched bases: 10. The CDR3 extends over 17 amino acids. Germline V gives CDR1 DFQATT, CDR2 SNEGSKA (reference sequence). In DNA form, the CDR3 reads TGCAGTGCTAGAGGCCGGACTAGCGGGGGGGCGCAGACTGAGCAGTTCTTC. It specifies CSARGRTSGGAQTEQFF.

Many counts were recorded for this clonotype. The V call is TRBV7-2, the J call TRBJ2-3; TRBD1 aligns across 8 bases. The V gene's germline CDR1 is SGHTA and CDR2 FQGNSA. The CDR3 loop spans 16 amino acids. After removal of 2 bases from V and 3 bases from J, the junction contained 7 bases not matched to a gene. The CDR3 sequence: CASSLYFGQGTDTQYF. DNA for the CDR3: TGTGCCAGCAGCTTATATTTTGGACAGGGAACAGATACGCAGTATTTT.

This clonotype was seen many times. J is TRBJ2-3 and V is TRBV20-1, with 8 positions matching TRBD1. The ends lost 3 bases at V and 5 bases at J; junction bases unmatched: 10. There are 15 residues in the CDR3. Germline loops: CDR1 DFQATT, CDR2 SNEGSKA (reference sequence). DNA of the CDR3: TGCAGTGCTAGGATTGAGACAGGGGTGAGAGATACGCAGTATTTT. It specifies CSARIETGVRDTQYF.

Turning to this clonotype: The CDR3 ends on some other residue instead of the conserved phenylalanine or tryptophan, so this is likely a read error. The V gene is TRBV11-2, the J gene TRBJ2-1; either TRBD1 or TRBD2 may supply D (5 bases each). The CDR3 length is 12 residues. Germline loops: CDR1 SGHAT, CDR2 FQNNGV. Trimming pared 2 bases from V and 10 bases from J, leaving 9 bases between. The CDR3 DNA follows: TGTGCCAGCAGCTTATGGGACGAAGAGCAGTTCCTC. It encodes CASSLWDEEQFL.

This clonotype was recorded a few times. The V and J genes are TRBV20-1 and TRBJ2-7; either TRBD1 or TRBD2 may fit D (5 bases each). CDR1 DFQATT and CDR2 SNEGSKA come from the germline V gene (reference sequence). The CDR3 sequence is 15 residues long. The ends were cut back, 2 bases at V and 4 bases at J, with 18 bases in the middle. In nucleotides, the CDR3 is TGCAGTGCTAGACTCCGGGACGGGTGGGGTTACGAGCAGTACTTC. This translates into CSARLRDGWGYEQYF.